A selection of T cell receptor beta chains follows, all from one sample in a study of T cell changes during pregnancy in multiple sclerosis. Produced via immunoSEQ multiplex PCR; TCRdb's table is partial and in-frame only. The repertoire has approximately 44,000 clones, roughly 92% of them found once; the top ten carry 0.55% to 0.85%. The material was CD4+ T cells from peripheral blood mononuclear cells, obtained in the first trimester of pregnancy. These receptors all come from a female donor with multiple sclerosis, enrolled in a pregnancy study. Both conserved end residues are trimmed from each CDR3. A row's size may be missing; if present it is once, few, many or a size class.

>NA|TRBV11-2
ASSHKTGTGELF
>NA|TRBV4-1
ASSRTGTGINEQY
>NA|TRBV7-9
ASSFGVTGELF
>NA|TRBV25-1
ASSVTGAREAF
>NA|TRBV14
ASSPEGGWVKTQY
>NA|TRBV19
ASSRDSYEQY
>once|TRBV6-1
ASREAGTGVPSTDTQY
>NA|TRBV6-1
ASSPSATDTQY
>NA|TRBV7-2
ASSFEVGTQY
>NA|TRBV2
ASTGLAGITGELF
>NA|TRBV5-1
ASSGRSSGGDEQY
>NA|TRBV7-2
ASLDRVLAGANVLT
>once|TRBV7-9
ASSSQGHPSYEQY
>NA|TRBV5-1
ASSLLTGRGSNEQF
>NA|TRBV30
AWSDLGGSTDTQY
>NA|TRBV4-1
ASSQADRIDQPQH
>once|TRBV19
ASSTTLQAKGYT
>NA|TRBV28
ASTAGQIYGYT
>NA|TRBV29-1
SVAGTSGRQETQY
>once|TRBV28
ASSPDREWAQPQH
>NA|TRBV9
ASRDTGTRNGDEQF
>NA|TRBV5-4
ASSLQGAYTEAF
>NA|TRBV9
ASSVAGGPETQY
>NA|TRBV2
ASRETSGRKFNEQF
>NA|TRBV5-4
ASSLAVTGRSTGELF
>few|TRBV15
ATSRAGTGSYEQY
>NA|TRBV2
ASSEVGSPQETQY
>NA|TRBV7-2
ASSVRQGNEQF
>NA|TRBV30
AWLRYPGTSGRGEQY
>NA|TRBV7-6
ASSLVSVPGRESYGYT
>once|TRBV29-1
SVTKTGSTHEQY
>NA|TRBV15
ATSRTGTGGYEQY
>NA|TRBV30
AWSAGPRGISNQPQH
>NA|TRBV28
ASSQTSGITYEQY
>NA|TRBV19
ASSTRTGSGNTIY
>NA|TRBV28
ASSFISGGRTGELF
>NA|TRBV5-1
ASSLRGLAGETQY
>NA|TRBV6-5
ASSYYQGNSPLH
>NA|TRBV5-4
ASSLYRAGANYGYT
>NA|TRBV28
ASREGAGTQY
>NA|TRBV28
ASSLTGEKNEQY
>NA|TRBV28
ASRFTGQQEAF
>NA|TRBV11-2
ASSSRNSVGPGAF
>NA|TRBV25-1
ASSEYGGQGPYEQY
>NA|TRBV29-1
SVEGGTSGRSYEQF
>NA|TRBV6-4
ASSGTGNYGYT
>NA|TRBV23-1
ASSQEQLNQPQH